The 22 T cell receptor beta chains presented below share a single source sample, sequenced in a study of sequential checkpoint blockade in melanoma. The data were produced by immunoSEQ multiplex PCR, yet TCRdb's version contains in-frame clones alone and is incomplete. The table has approximately 12,000 clones, roughly 27% seen once; the top ten hold approximately 17%. Treatment indicated: randomized to nivolumab then ipilimumab (arm A) or the reverse (arm B). The sample here was tumor tissue (inferred from file names), taken from a patient given nivolumab and ipilimumab in sequence. All receptors come from a human donor with melanoma.

This clone was seen repeatedly, ten times or more. The chain uses TRBV11-3 and TRBJ2-6; D gene unclear. The CDR3 is 15 amino acids. Trimming left V 3 bases short and J 0 bases short, with 6 bases between. Per germline, CDR1 SGHNT and CDR2 YENEEA. CDR3 DNA sequence: TGTGCCAGCAGCTTGATCGGCTCTGGGGCCAACGTCCTGACTTTC. Translation gives CASSLIGSGANVLTF.

The chain couples TRBV18 to TRBJ1-2; D not resolved. There are 14 residues in the CDR3. Germline CDR1 KGHSH, CDR2 LQKENI. V was pared by 3 bases and J by 8 bases, with 16 bases between. CDR3 sequence: CASSPYHTDRGYTF. CDR3 DNA: TGTGCCAGCTCACCCTATCACACCGACCGGGGCTACACCTTC. Supplemented by reference TRBV18 and TRBJ1-2, the full variable domain reads NAGVMQNPRHLVRRRGQEARLRCSPMKGHSHVYWYRQLPEEGLKFMVYLQKENIIDESGMPKERFSAEFPKEGPSILRIQQVVRGDSAAYFCASSPYHTDRGYTFGSGTRLTVV.

In this sample, this clone turned up a few times. The genes are TRBV6-8 and TRBJ2-7; 9 bases fit TRBD1. This CDR3 is built from 16 residues. CDR1 and CDR2 (germline): MNHGY, SAAAGT. Unmatched junction bases numbered 12, after V lost 6 bases and J lost 3 bases. In DNA, the CDR3 is TGTGCCAGCAGCACGGACAGGGGAAGTATATTCTACGAGCAGTACTTC. Its protein product is CASSTDRGSIFYEQYF.

This chain connects TRBV19 to TRBJ2-7; TRBD1 matches 11 bases. The J segment lost 3 bases and the V segment lost 5 bases, leaving 3 bases of the junction unmatched. The CDR3 has 14 residues. From germline, CDR1 is LNHDA and CDR2 SQIVND (reference sequence). CDR3 in amino acids: CASSLGQGDYEQYF. The CDR3 DNA sequence: TGTGCCAGTAGTTTGGGACAGGGGGACTACGAGCAGTACTTC.

The CDR3 nucleotides read TGCAGCGTTGAAAAACCGAACACCGGGGAGCTGTTTTTT. Translating gives CSVEKPNTGELFF. The rearrangement uses TRBV29-1 and TRBJ2-2, with D hard to call. Germline loops: CDR1 SQVTM, CDR2 ANQGSEA. V shed 2 bases and J shed 0 bases, with 4 bases lying between them. The CDR3 sequence is 13 residues long.

The rearrangement joins TRBV18 to TRBJ2-1, with 14 bases that match TRBD2. The CDR3 loop spans 16 amino acids. In germline, CDR1 is KGHSH, CDR2 LQKENI. Trimming at V came to 3 bases and at J to 6 bases, leaving 4 bases not matched to a gene. CDR3 nucleotide sequence: TGTGCCAGCTCACCCGGGACTAGCGGGAGAATCAATGAGCAGTTCTTC. Translated: CASSPGTSGRINEQFF.

Written as DNA, the CDR3 is TGCGCCAGCAGTGAGGGACCCCGAGGGTCCTACGAGCAGTACTTC. Residues: CASSEGPRGSYEQYF. The V and J genes are TRBV10-2 and TRBJ2-7, with D maybe TRBD2 (5 bases). V lost 2 bases and J lost 1, with 12 bases in between. Germline V gene lookup returns CDR1 WSHSY and CDR2 SAAADI. The CDR3 length is 15 residues.

This chain joins TRBV29-1 and TRBJ1-1, with a possible D match to TRBD1 (5 bases). Trimming took 7 bases from V and 5 from J, leaving 14 bases between them. Germline V gene sequence: CDR1 SQVTM, CDR2 ANQGSEA. CDR3 length equals 12 residues. This CDR3 is CSGGLRGTEAFF. DNA of the CDR3: TGCAGCGGGGGACTTCGCGGGACTGAAGCTTTCTTT. Variable domain in full (rest from reference TRBV29-1 and TRBJ1-1): SAVISQKPSRDICQRGTSLTIQCQVDSQVTMMFWYRQQPGQSLTLIATANQGSEATYESGFVIDKFPISRPNLTFSTLTVSNMSPEDSSIYLCSGGLRGTEAFFGQGTRLTVV.

The chain employs TRBV28 and TRBJ1-5; D not resolved. Trimming shortened V by 6 bases and J by 0 bases, and 21 bases separated the two germline ends. Germline V gene data show CDR1 as MDHEN and CDR2 as SYDVKM. CDR3 size: 18 residues. The CDR3 DNA is TGTGCCAGCAGCACCAAAGAACAGCAACTAATTAGCAATCAGCCCCAGCATTTT. This gives the protein CASSTKEQQLISNQPQHF.

The table lists this clone with many counts. V gene TRBV11-3 combines with J gene TRBJ1-4, with D perhaps matching TRBD1 (5 bases). The V gene lost 4 bases and the J gene lost 0 bases, with 6 bases spanning the gap. The germline gives CDR1 SGHNT, CDR2 YENEEA. The CDR3 runs to 14 residues. The CDR3 loop reads CASSWGATNEKLFF. The CDR3 DNA follows: TGTGCCAGCAGCTGGGGGGCAACTAATGAAAAACTGTTTTTT.

This clone was detected a few times. The V and J genes are TRBV25-1 and TRBJ1-4, with D perhaps matching TRBD1 (5 bases). Trimming removed 6 bases at V and 8 bases at J, with 25 bases between. CDR3 length: 17 amino acids. CDR1 is MGHDK, CDR2 SYGVNS, per germline. CDR3 sequence: CASRASGKRGVGEKLFF. The CDR3 DNA follows: TGTGCCAGCAGGGCATCCGGAAAAAGGGGCGTGGGAGAAAAACTGTTTTTT.

In this sample, this clone turned up a few times. The chain joins TRBV11-3 to TRBJ2-1; TRBD2 agrees at 11 bases. Trimming cost V 7 bases and J 0 bases; bases outside gene matches: 8. Germline V gene data show CDR1 as SGHNT and CDR2 as YENEEA. CDR3 length: 17 residues. The CDR3 sequence is CASTPLAGVHSYNEQFF. The CDR3 region has the DNA TGTGCCAGCACCCCACTAGCGGGAGTTCACTCCTACAATGAGCAGTTCTTC.

This clone was counted between two and nine times. The rearrangement links TRBV9 to TRBJ2-2, with unresolved D. Trimming took 0 bases from V and 4 from J, leaving 10 bases between them. This CDR3 has 15 residues. CDR1 and CDR2 from the germline V gene are SGDLS and YYNGEE. The CDR3 sequence is CASSVGFQVTGELFF. The CDR3 nucleotides read TGTGCCAGCAGCGTAGGATTCCAGGTCACCGGGGAGCTGTTTTTT.

This clone was counted ten times or more. The V gene is TRBV11-3, the J gene TRBJ2-5, with no clear D. The germline V gene encodes CDR1 SGHNT and CDR2 YENEEA. The CDR3 runs to 15 residues. The ends were cut back, 2 bases at V and 5 bases at J, with 15 bases in the middle. The CDR3 reads CASSLNGGPRETQYF. As DNA, the CDR3 is TGTGCCAGCAGCTTAAACGGCGGACCGCGGGAGACCCAGTACTTC.

The J gene is TRBJ1-2, the V gene TRBV11-3, with a tentative D call TRBD1 (6 bases). The CDR3 covers 16 residues. Trimming took off 3 bases at V and 0 bases at J, with 14 bases between the two ends. The germline V gene has CDR1 SGHNT and CDR2 YENEEA. The DNA of the CDR3 is TGTGCCAGCAGCTTCGTTGGGGGCCAAGCTAACTATGGCTACACCTTC. This encodes CASSFVGGQANYGYTF.

V gene TRBV4-1 combines with J gene TRBJ1-4; unclear D gene. The germline gives CDR1 MGHRA, CDR2 YSYEKL. The CDR3 extends over 16 amino acids. Trimming cost V 3 bases and J 0 bases, with 11 bases left between them. The CDR3 protein is CASSHEDGATNEKLFF. The CDR3 DNA sequence: TGCGCCAGCAGCCATGAGGACGGTGCAACTAATGAAAAACTGTTTTTT.

This clone was recorded at least ten times. The chain recombines TRBV11-3 with TRBJ2-1; tentative D call: TRBD1 (5 bases). Trimming shortened V by 3 bases and J by 0 bases, and 15 bases separated the two germline ends. The CDR3 has 17 amino acids. CDR1 is SGHNT, CDR2 YENEEA, per germline. CDR3 bases: TGTGCCAGCAGCTTGGCCAGGGAATACAGCTCCTACAATGAGCAGTTCTTC. This encodes CASSLAREYSSYNEQFF.

This clone has just a few counts. The chain is built from TRBV9 and TRBJ2-5; D is uncertain. The CDR3 loop spans 16 amino acids. The germline V gene has CDR1 SGDLS and CDR2 YYNGEE. V lost 3 bases and J 3 bases, leaving 18 bases between the germline ends. The CDR3 region is CASSATNGDGEETQYF. The DNA of the CDR3 is TGTGCCAGCAGCGCGACGAATGGGGATGGCGAAGAGACCCAGTACTTC.

The rearrangement uses TRBV6-8 and TRBJ2-1; no clear D gene. The V end lost 3 bases, the J end lost 6 bases, and 9 bases lay between the germline ends. From germline, CDR1 is MNHGY and CDR2 SAAAGT. The CDR3 totals 13 residues. The chain's CDR3 is CASSYDNGNEQFF. DNA of the CDR3: TGTGCCAGCAGTTATGACAACGGCAATGAGCAGTTCTTC.

This clone was counted between two and nine times. The chain carries TRBV15 and TRBJ1-4, with D unclear. V was clipped by 1 base and J by 0 bases, with 9 bases between them. This CDR3 comprises 16 residues. Germline V gene sequence: CDR1 LNHNV, CDR2 YYDKDF (reference sequence). This chain's CDR3 is CATSRVTGATNEKLFF. CDR3 coding DNA: TGTGCCACCAGCAGAGTTACGGGAGCAACTAATGAAAAACTGTTTTTT. Together with reference TRBV15 and TRBJ1-4, the CDR3 gives the full variable domain: DAMVIQNPRYQVTQFGKPVTLSCSQTLNHNVMYWYQQKSSQAPKLLFHYYDKDFNNEADTPDNFQSRRPNTSFCFLDIRSPGLGDTAMYLCATSRVTGATNEKLFFGSGTQLSVL.

This clone appeared many times. This sequence joins TRBV11-3 and TRBJ2-1, with TRBD1 matching over 11 bases. The CDR3 has 14 amino acids. V lost 4 bases and J lost 7; bases outside the gene matches: 3. The germline V gene encodes CDR1 SGHNT and CDR2 YENEEA. CDR3 nucleotides: TGTGCCAGCAGCTGGACAGGGGGCACGAATGAGCAGTTCTTC. Translating it yields CASSWTGGTNEQFF.

A few counts support this clone. V gene TRBV6-8 combines with J gene TRBJ1-1, with D unresolved. The CDR3 has 12 residues. Trimming cost V 5 bases and J 8 bases, with 12 bases left between them. CDR1 is MNHGY, CDR2 SAAAGT, per germline. In DNA form, the CDR3 reads TGTGCCAGCAGTCGAATGCAGTTCGAAGCTTTCTTT. It encodes CASSRMQFEAFF.